Listed below are T cell receptor beta chains from one sample, sequenced in a study of regulatory T cells in long-lasting Graves disease. One entry per CDR3 protein results from TCRdb running MiXCR on the multiplex PCR reads. The sample lists roughly 410,000 distinct CDR3 sequences, about 15% occurring once. The sample was also reused in another study, on T cells in Graves' hyperthyroidism and ophthalmopathy.

The sequences come from peripheral blood mononuclear cells (PBMCs), collected at new diagnosis, from a patient treated with antithyroid drugs. The receptors derive from a woman aged 40 to 55 with Graves disease. The CDR3 runs from the conserved cysteine through the conserved F or W. The D gene is left open where the match is weak. The size of a clone is reported for some rows only, either as once, few or many, or as a class for expanded clones.

d_gene: .
v_gene: TRBV11-1
abundance: many
j_gene: TRBJ2-1
CDR3nt: TGTGCCAGCAGCCCCTTCGGAGGGGCCTCTGAGCAGTTCTTC
CDR3aa: CASSPFGGASEQFF

d_gene: TRBD2
v_gene: TRBV10-3
abundance: many
j_gene: TRBJ2-5
CDR3nt: TGTGCCATCAGTGAGTCCACTAGCGGGAGCATGGAGACCCAGTACTTC
CDR3aa: CAISESTSGSMETQYF

d_gene: .
v_gene: TRBV10-2
abundance: few
j_gene: TRBJ2-1
CDR3nt: TGCGCCAGCAGTCATGGGGGTAACAATGAGCAGTTCTTC
CDR3aa: CASSHGGNNEQFF

d_gene: .
v_gene: TRBV19
abundance: many
j_gene: TRBJ1-5
CDR3nt: TGTGCCAGTAGTATTCTAGAGGATCAGCCCCAGCATTTT
CDR3aa: CASSILEDQPQHF

d_gene: .
v_gene: TRBV28
abundance: .
j_gene: TRBJ1-3
CDR3nt: TGTGCCAGCAGGGCCCTACTGGGCTCTGGAAACACCATATATTTT
CDR3aa: CASRALLGSGNTIYF

d_gene: .
v_gene: TRBV7-3
abundance: many
j_gene: TRBJ1-6
CDR3nt: TGTGCCAGCAGCTTGGTCGGTGGATCACCCCTCCACTTT
CDR3aa: CASSLVGGSPLHF

d_gene: TRBD1
v_gene: TRBV3-1
abundance: many
j_gene: TRBJ1-5
CDR3nt: TGTGCCAGCAGCCAGTCCCAGGGGGCCTACAATCAGCCCCAGCATTTT
CDR3aa: CASSQSQGAYNQPQHF

d_gene: .
v_gene: TRBV27
abundance: many
j_gene: TRBJ2-3
CDR3nt: TGTGCCAGCAGTTTAAGGTCGCGCACAGATACGCAGTATTTT
CDR3aa: CASSLRSRTDTQYF

d_gene: .
v_gene: TRBV2
abundance: many
j_gene: TRBJ2-5
CDR3nt: TGTGCCAGCAGTCAGGGAGTTGAGACCCAGTACTTC
CDR3aa: CASSQGVETQYF

d_gene: TRBD2
v_gene: TRBV9
abundance: many
j_gene: TRBJ2-1
CDR3nt: TGTGCCAGCAGCGCGGGACTAGCGGGTGTTTTTGATGAGCAGTTCTTC
CDR3aa: CASSAGLAGVFDEQFF

d_gene: .
v_gene: TRBV2
abundance: many
j_gene: TRBJ1-1
CDR3nt: TGTGCCAGCAGGGTTGAAACTGAAGCTTTCTTT
CDR3aa: CASRVETEAFF

d_gene: .
v_gene: TRBV12-3/TRBV12-4
abundance: many
j_gene: TRBJ1-1
CDR3nt: TGTGCCAGCAATATACAGGGTTACACTGAAGCTTTCTTT
CDR3aa: CASNIQGYTEAFF

d_gene: .
v_gene: TRBV9
abundance: few
j_gene: TRBJ2-7
CDR3nt: TGTGCCAGCAGCGTATCCCCAGGCCTCGAGGGCGAGCAGTACTTC
CDR3aa: CASSVSPGLEGEQYF

d_gene: TRBD1
v_gene: TRBV10-3
abundance: many
j_gene: TRBJ2-7
CDR3nt: TGTGCCATCAGTGACCCGGGACAGTTCTACGAGCAGTACTTC
CDR3aa: CAISDPGQFYEQYF

d_gene: TRBD2
v_gene: TRBV6-6
abundance: .
j_gene: TRBJ2-1
CDR3nt: TGTGCCAGCAGTTACTCGGTGGCGGGGGGTGAGCAGTTCTTC
CDR3aa: CASSYSVAGGEQFF

d_gene: .
v_gene: TRBV6-5
abundance: many
j_gene: TRBJ2-1
CDR3nt: TGTGCCAGCAGTTACGTAGGCAACAATGAGCAGTTCTTC
CDR3aa: CASSYVGNNEQFF

d_gene: TRBD2
v_gene: TRBV7-2
abundance: many
j_gene: TRBJ2-1
CDR3nt: TGTGCCAGCAGCGATATAGCGGGTAGCTCCTACAATGAGCAGTTCTTC
CDR3aa: CASSDIAGSSYNEQFF

d_gene: .
v_gene: TRBV7-6
abundance: few
j_gene: TRBJ2-3
CDR3nt: TGTGCCAGCAGCTTAATCCCACTCGCTCCTAGCGTCACTAGCACAGATACGCAGTATTTT
CDR3aa: CASSLIPLAPSVTSTDTQYF

d_gene: TRBD2
v_gene: TRBV20-1
abundance: .
j_gene: TRBJ2-1
CDR3nt: TGCAGTGCTGACATGACTAGCGAAACCTACAATGAGCAGTTCTTC
CDR3aa: CSADMTSETYNEQFF

d_gene: .
v_gene: TRBV18
abundance: .
j_gene: TRBJ2-6
CDR3nt: TGTGCCAGCTCAGGTACGGGACCGCTAAGCTCTGGGGCCAACGTCCTGACTTTC
CDR3aa: CASSGTGPLSSGANVLTF

d_gene: .
v_gene: TRBV11-1
abundance: many
j_gene: TRBJ2-5
CDR3nt: TGTGCCAGCAGCTTAGATGGTGTTCTCCAAGAGACCCAGTACTTC
CDR3aa: CASSLDGVLQETQYF

d_gene: TRBD1
v_gene: TRBV6-1
abundance: .
j_gene: TRBJ1-1
CDR3nt: TGTGCCTCCGGACAGGGGGAGAACACTGAAGCTTTCTTT
CDR3aa: CASGQGENTEAFF

d_gene: .
v_gene: TRBV12-5
abundance: many
j_gene: TRBJ2-3
CDR3nt: TGTGCTAGTGGTCCGGCGCGGGGTCGCACAGATACGCAGTATTTT
CDR3aa: CASGPARGRTDTQYF

d_gene: .
v_gene: TRBV10-3
abundance: many
j_gene: TRBJ2-3
CDR3nt: TGTGCCATCAGTGAGTCGGGACACGGAACTAGCACAGATACGCAGTATTTT
CDR3aa: CAISESGHGTSTDTQYF